This T cell receptor beta chain was found in a study of blood T cell repertoires in COVID-19. Overall study: The United States, Italy and Spain provided the acute and convalescent COVID-19 samples.

TCRdb keeps only in-frame clones here, not all; method: immunoSEQ multiplex PCR. Among around 200,000 clones listed, roughly nine tenths were seen once. This clone was found a few times. Germline CDR1 reads SGHRS; CDR2 reads YFSETQ. With 0 bases removed from V and 6 bases from J, the gap between germline ends came to 10 bases. The CDR3 consists of 15 residues. The chain employs TRBV5-1 and TRBJ1-6; possible D gene TRBD1, 6 bases. Input material: peripheral blood. The sequence was collected from a man aged 40-50 years with active or convalescent COVID-19. The CDR3, as DNA: TGCGCCAGCAGCTTGGCCGAAGGGGGTAATTCACCCCTCCACTTT. As protein: CASSLAEGGNSPLHF. Using reference TRBV5-1 and TRBJ1-6 for the parts outside the CDR3, the full variable domain is KAGVTQTPRYLIKTRGQQVTLSCSPISGHRSVSWYQQTPGQGLQFLFEYFSETQRNKGNFPGRFSGRQFSNSRSEMNVSTLELGDSALYLCASSLAEGGNSPLHFGNGTRLTVT.